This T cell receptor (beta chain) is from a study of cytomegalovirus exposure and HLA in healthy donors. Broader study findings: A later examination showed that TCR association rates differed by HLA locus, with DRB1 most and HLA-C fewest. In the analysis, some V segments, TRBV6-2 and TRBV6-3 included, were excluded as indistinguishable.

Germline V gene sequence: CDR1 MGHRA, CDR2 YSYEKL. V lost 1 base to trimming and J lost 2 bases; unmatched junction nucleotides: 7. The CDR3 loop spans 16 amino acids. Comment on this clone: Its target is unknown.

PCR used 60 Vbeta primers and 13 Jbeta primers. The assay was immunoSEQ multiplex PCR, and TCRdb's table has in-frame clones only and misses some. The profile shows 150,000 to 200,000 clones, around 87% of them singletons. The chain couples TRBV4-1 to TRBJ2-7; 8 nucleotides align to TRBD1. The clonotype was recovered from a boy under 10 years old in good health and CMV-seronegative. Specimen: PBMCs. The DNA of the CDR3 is TGCGCCAGCAGCCAAGCCCGGACAGGGATAACCTACGAGCAGTACTTC. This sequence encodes CASSQARTGITYEQYF.